This T cell receptor (beta chain) was identified during a study of cytomegalovirus exposure and HLA in healthy donors. Regarding the study as a whole: Excluded: some indistinguishable V segments such as TRBV6-2 and TRBV6-3. Several of the most significant clusters appeared linked to common viral pathogens, based on a later analysis. A later look showed TCR association rates differing by HLA locus, highest for DRB1 and lowest for HLA-C. The classifier reportedly diagnosed cytomegalovirus status with high specificity and sensitivity.

The PCR used 60 Vbeta and 13 Jbeta primers. TCRdb's copy holds only in-frame clones and misses some; the assay was immunoSEQ multiplex PCR. Among 150,000 to 200,000 clones listed, 65% to 80% were seen once. V was cut by 1 base and J by 1 base, with 7 bases left in between. This CDR3 contains 13 residues. Germline CDR1 reads SQVTM; CDR2 reads ANQGSEA. Of note for this clone: What it binds is unknown.

The source material was PBMCs. The gene calls are TRBV29-1 and TRBJ1-1; the D is unclear. This TCR derives from a man younger than 35 in good health and CMV-seropositive. The CDR3 DNA follows: TGCAGCGTTGAAGCCGCAGGGAACACTGAAGCTTTCTTT. Amino acids: CSVEAAGNTEAFF.